These 24 T cell receptor beta chains were sequenced from one sample in a study of graft-versus-host responses after intestinal transplantation. Repertoires were generated with immunoSEQ multiplex PCR, while TCRdb's copy carries only in-frame clones and drops some. The sample has some 41,000 clones; 85% to 95% are singletons. These TCRs' antigens remain unknown. Sequenced material: unstimulated CD8+ T cells sorted from spleen or lymph node cells, taken before transplant. The receptor source for this set is a human donor who was the organ donor for an intestinal transplant.

The chain uses TRBV11-2 and TRBJ2-3; D not certain. V was clipped by 5 bases and J by 4 bases, with 13 bases between them. Per the germline V gene, CDR1 is SGHAT and CDR2 is FQNNGV. The CDR3 runs 14 residues. The CDR3 loop reads CASSVDFGSDTQYF. The CDR3 DNA reads TGTGCCAGCAGCGTCGACTTCGGGTCAGATACGCAGTATTTT.

V and J are TRBV5-1 and TRBJ2-7; no firm D call. V dropped 0 bases and J dropped 0 bases, with 10 bases sitting between them. The CDR3 runs to 15 residues. From germline, CDR1 is SGHRS and CDR2 YFSETQ. CDR3 in amino acids: CASSLGPYSSYEQYF. CDR3 bases: TGCGCCAGCAGCTTGGGACCCTATAGCTCCTACGAGCAGTACTTC.

The chain uses TRBV5-1 and TRBJ2-1; the match to TRBD2 covers 11 bases. The CDR3 sequence is 15 residues long. Germline V gene lookup returns CDR1 SGHRS and CDR2 YFSETQ. Trimming took 1 base from V and 4 from J; bases not matched to a gene: 1. In DNA, the CDR3 is TGCGCCAGCAGCTTGACTAGCGGGGGTTACAATGAGCAGTTCTTC. Encoded protein: CASSLTSGGYNEQFF.

The J gene is TRBJ1-4, the V gene TRBV4-3; 7 bases are shared with TRBD1. The germline CDR1 and CDR2 sequences are LGHNA and YSLEER. This CDR3 contains 17 residues. V was pared by 3 bases and J by 4 bases, with 11 bases of the junction left unmatched. The CDR3 nucleotides are TGCGCCAGCAGCCATGCTCTACAGGGGATGAGTAATGAAAAACTGTTTTTT. Protein product: CASSHALQGMSNEKLFF.

The chain couples TRBV29-1 to TRBJ1-2; TRBD1 might be the D (6 bases). The CDR3 sequence is 16 residues long. The germline gives CDR1 SQVTM, CDR2 ANQGSEA. V lost 4 bases and J 6 bases, leaving 24 bases between the germline ends. For the CDR3, the DNA is TGCAGCGTTGTTTACCTTTACAGCCGGGAGGGGGATGGCTACACCTTC. The encoded protein is CSVVYLYSREGDGYTF.

The CDR3 DNA reads as TGTGCCAGCAGTTTTTTAATTGGAGACTACTACGAGCAGTACTTC. This gives the protein CASSFLIGDYYEQYF. The chain employs TRBV28 and TRBJ2-5, with D possibly TRBD2 on 5 matching bases. The J call may be incorrect, as the DNA end agrees better with TRBJ2-7. The germline CDR1 and CDR2 sequences are MDHEN and SYDVKM. The CDR3 is 15 amino acids.

Here the CDR3 reads CASSKKKRTASYEQYF. CDR3 in DNA: TGTGCCAGCAGCAAAAAAAAGCGGACAGCGAGCTACGAGCAGTACTTC. The chain has TRBV21-1 and TRBJ2-7; whether TRBD1, the table's D call, matches the DNA was not checked. TRBV21-1 has pseudogene status. The CDR3 loop spans 16 amino acids.

The genes are TRBV6-1 and TRBJ2-3; D is undetermined. CDR1 is MNHNS, CDR2 SASEGT, per germline. With 0 bases removed from V and 0 bases from J, the gap between germline ends came to 10 bases. CDR3 length: 16 amino acids. The CDR3 DNA reads as TGTGCCAGCAGTGAAGCGTCCTGGGCTAGCACAGATACGCAGTATTTT. It specifies CASSEASWASTDTQYF.

The genes are TRBV19 and TRBJ1-6; 7 bases map to TRBD1. Unmatched junction bases numbered 16, after V lost 6 bases and J lost 8 bases. This CDR3 has 17 residues. CDR1 and CDR2 (germline): LNHDA, SQIVND (reference sequence). The CDR3 sequence is CASSITGTALYDSPLHF. CDR3 coding DNA: TGTGCCAGTAGCATCACTGGGACAGCCCTGTATGATTCACCCCTCCACTTT.

This rearrangement joins TRBV4-3 to TRBJ2-2; the D is unclear. Germline V gene sequence: CDR1 LGHNA, CDR2 YSLEER. V was pared by 0 bases and J by 2 bases, with 10 bases between. This CDR3 spans 16 amino acids. The CDR3 nucleotides read TGCGCCAGCAGCCAAGATCCAGAGTACAACACCGGGGAGCTGTTTTTT. It codes for CASSQDPEYNTGELFF.

The J gene is TRBJ1-5, the V gene TRBV19; 7 bases fit TRBD1. Germline V lookup: CDR1 LNHDA, CDR2 SQIVND (reference sequence). The CDR3 contains 15 residues. V shed 10 bases and J 1 base; nucleotides not matched to a gene: 10. CDR3 nucleotides: TGTGCCACCCTAAACCAGGGACAGAGCAATCAGCCCCAGCATTTT. It specifies CATLNQGQSNQPQHF.

This sequence joins TRBV7-6 and TRBJ2-1; 8 positions match TRBD2. V dropped 3 bases and J dropped 3; count of bases not matched to a gene: 4. Germline V gives CDR1 SGHVS, CDR2 FNYEAQ. The length of the CDR3 is 15 residues. CDR3 coding DNA: TGTGCCAGCAGCTTCGCTAGCGGGTTCTACAATGAGCAGTTCTTC. Its translation: CASSFASGFYNEQFF.

CDR3 in amino acids: CASSLPWTATDTQYF. The CDR3 region has the DNA TGCGCCAGCAGCTTGCCCTGGACAGCCACAGATACGCAGTATTTT. V is TRBV5-1 and J is TRBJ2-3; D is perhaps TRBD1 (6 bases). Germline values: CDR1 SGHRS, CDR2 YFSETQ. The CDR3 runs 15 residues. With 1 base removed from V and 2 bases from J, the gap between germline ends came to 11 bases. The full variable domain, its missing parts supplied by reference TRBV5-1 and TRBJ2-3, is KAGVTQTPRYLIKTRGQQVTLSCSPISGHRSVSWYQQTPGQGLQFLFEYFSETQRNKGNFPGRFSGRQFSNSRSEMNVSTLELGDSALYLCASSLPWTATDTQYFGPGTRLTVL.

The J gene is TRBJ2-3, the V gene TRBV7-8; D perhaps matches TRBD2 (6 bases). The CDR3 runs 14 residues. V lost 6 bases and J 5 bases, leaving 15 bases between the germline ends. CDR1 is SGHVS and CDR2 is FQNEAQ in the germline V gene. The CDR3 sequence is CASRGEGEVDTQYF. The CDR3, as DNA: TGTGCCAGCAGAGGCGAAGGGGAGGTAGATACGCAGTATTTT.

V usage is TRBV7-9 and J usage is TRBJ1-2; 7 bases match TRBD1. Looked up from germline, CDR1 is SEHNR and CDR2 is FQNEAQ (reference sequence). V lost 7 bases, J lost 8 bases, and 16 bases stayed unmatched. The CDR3 has 15 amino acids. The CDR3 loop reads CASTHHGQDWDGYTF. CDR3 in DNA: TGTGCCAGCACACACCACGGACAGGATTGGGACGGCTACACCTTC.

This chain joins TRBV6-5 and TRBJ1-2, with D maybe TRBD1 (6 bases). V was pared by 1 base and J by 3 bases, with 12 bases between. Germline V gene data show CDR1 as MNHEY and CDR2 as SVGAGI. CDR3 length equals 15 residues. The DNA for the CDR3 is TGTGCCAGCAGTTACTTGGGGGGGCTCGACTATGGCTACACCTTC. Translating it yields CASSYLGGLDYGYTF.

The chain joins TRBV9 to TRBJ2-2; the D gene is possibly TRBD1 (6 bases). The CDR3 sequence is 14 residues long. Germline V gives CDR1 SGDLS, CDR2 YYNGEE. V was clipped by 3 bases and J by 3 bases, with 9 bases between them. The CDR3 DNA is TGTGCCAGCAGCGGGGCAGGGGACACCGGGGAGCTGTTTTTT. This encodes CASSGAGDTGELFF.

This sequence joins TRBV6-5 and TRBJ2-7, with TRBD2 matching over 11 bases. Germline V CDR1 and CDR2: MNHEY, SVGAGI. Unmatched junction bases numbered 5, after V lost 5 bases and J lost 2 bases. This CDR3 region has 15 residues. The CDR3 DNA reads as TGTGCCAGCAGTCCCGGACTAGCGGGCCCCTACGAGCAGTACTTC. It is translated as CASSPGLAGPYEQYF.

The chain carries TRBV4-3 and TRBJ1-1, with D unresolved. Germline V CDR1 and CDR2: LGHNA, YSLEER. V shed 2 bases and J shed 1 base, with 5 bases lying between them. The CDR3 sequence is 13 residues long. CDR3 sequence (DNA): TGCGCCAGCAGCCAAACGAAGAACACTGAAGCTTTCTTT. Protein product: CASSQTKNTEAFF.

The CDR3 nucleotides read TGTGCCAGCAGTCCCGGGACAGGGCTGTACGAGCAGTACTTC. Translation gives CASSPGTGLYEQYF. The chain carries TRBV27 and TRBJ2-7; 9 bases match TRBD1. The CDR3 consists of 14 residues. Germline lookup yields CDR1 MNHEY and CDR2 SMNVEV (reference sequence). V was pared by 5 bases and J by 4 bases, with 6 bases of the junction left unmatched.

This rearrangement joins TRBV7-6 to TRBJ2-5; TRBD1 matches 7 bases. The DNA matches TRBJ2-7 better at its end, which makes the J call doubtful. This CDR3 region has 14 residues. Germline V gives CDR1 SGHVS, CDR2 FNYEAQ. The CDR3 DNA follows: TGTGCCAGCAGCTTGGGGACAGCCTCCTACGAGCAGTACTTC. As protein: CASSLGTASYEQYF.

V and J are TRBV7-2 and TRBJ2-7, with TRBD2 matching 9 bases. The V and J ends lost 1 base and 1 base, in that order; junction bases with no gene match: 5. This CDR3 contains 16 residues. The V gene's germline CDR1 is SGHTA and CDR2 FQGNSA. The CDR3 DNA follows: TGTGCCAGCAGCTTAGAGGCTAGCGGGGTGTCCTACGAGCAGTACTTC. Translation: CASSLEASGVSYEQYF.

The chain has TRBV4-3 and TRBJ2-7, with a possible D match to TRBD2 (7 bases). With 3 bases removed from V and 6 bases from J, the gap between germline ends came to 24 bases. This CDR3 spans 17 amino acids. Germline CDR1 reads LGHNA; CDR2 reads YSLEER. CDR3 coding DNA: TGCGCCAGCAGCCAGTCCGAGGGGGGGGCGCCGAATGGCGAGCAGTACTTC. Its translation: CASSQSEGGAPNGEQYF.

This CDR3 is CASSSGGGDPGGSRDTQYF. As DNA, the CDR3 is TGCGCCAGCAGCTCCGGGGGAGGCGATCCGGGGGGCTCTCGGGATACGCAGTATTTT. The gene calls are TRBV4-1 and TRBJ2-3; D is perhaps TRBD2 (7 bases). The CDR3 extends over 19 amino acids. Trimming shortened V by 5 bases and J by 6 bases, and 30 bases separated the two germline ends. Per the germline V gene, CDR1 is MGHRA and CDR2 is YSYEKL.